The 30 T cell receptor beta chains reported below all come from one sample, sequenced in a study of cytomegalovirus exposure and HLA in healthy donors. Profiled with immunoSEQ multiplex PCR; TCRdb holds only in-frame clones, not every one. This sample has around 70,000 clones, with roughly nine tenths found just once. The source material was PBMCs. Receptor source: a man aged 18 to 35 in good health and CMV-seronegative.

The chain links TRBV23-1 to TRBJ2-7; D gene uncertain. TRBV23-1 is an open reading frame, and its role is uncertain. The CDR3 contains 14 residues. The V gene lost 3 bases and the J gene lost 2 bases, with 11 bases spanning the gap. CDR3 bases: TGCGCCAGCAGTCACGTTCAGCGTACCTACGAGCAGTACTTC. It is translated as CASSHVQRTYEQYF.

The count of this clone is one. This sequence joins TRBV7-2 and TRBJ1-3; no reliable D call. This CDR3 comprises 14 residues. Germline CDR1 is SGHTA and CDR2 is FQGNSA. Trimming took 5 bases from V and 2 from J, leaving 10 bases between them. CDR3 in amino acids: CASSVGLAGNTIYF. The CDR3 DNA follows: TGTGCCAGCAGCGTTGGGCTGGCTGGAAACACCATATATTTT.

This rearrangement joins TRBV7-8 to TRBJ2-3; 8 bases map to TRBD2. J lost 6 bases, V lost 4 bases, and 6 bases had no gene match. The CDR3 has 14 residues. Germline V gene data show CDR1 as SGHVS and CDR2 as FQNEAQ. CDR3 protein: CASSSGLVLDTQYF. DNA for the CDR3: TGTGCCAGCAGCTCGGGACTAGTGTTGGATACGCAGTATTTT.

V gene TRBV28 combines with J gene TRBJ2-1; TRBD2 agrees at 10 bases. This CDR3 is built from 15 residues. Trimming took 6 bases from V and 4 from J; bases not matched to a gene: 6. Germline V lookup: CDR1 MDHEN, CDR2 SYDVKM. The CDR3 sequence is CASSLSGGAYNEQFF. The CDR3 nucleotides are TGTGCCAGCAGCCTGAGCGGGGGGGCGTACAATGAGCAGTTCTTC.

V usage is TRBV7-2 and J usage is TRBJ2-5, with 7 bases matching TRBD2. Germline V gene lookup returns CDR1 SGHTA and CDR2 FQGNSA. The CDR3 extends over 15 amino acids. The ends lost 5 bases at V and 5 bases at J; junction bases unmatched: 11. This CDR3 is CASSRKTSWEETQYF. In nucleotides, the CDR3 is TGTGCCAGCAGCCGTAAGACTAGCTGGGAGGAGACCCAGTACTTC.

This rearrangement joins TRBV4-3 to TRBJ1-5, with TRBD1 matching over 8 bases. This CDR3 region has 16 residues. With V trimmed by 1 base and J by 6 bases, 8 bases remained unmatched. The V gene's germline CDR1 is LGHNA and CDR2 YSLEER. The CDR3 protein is CASSQGPDRASQPQHF. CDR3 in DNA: TGCGCCAGCAGCCAAGGGCCGGACAGGGCTAGTCAGCCCCAGCATTTT.

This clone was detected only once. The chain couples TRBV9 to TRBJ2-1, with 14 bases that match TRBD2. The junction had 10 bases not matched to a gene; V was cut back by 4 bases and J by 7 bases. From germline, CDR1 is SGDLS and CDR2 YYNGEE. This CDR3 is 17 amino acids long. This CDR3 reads CASSFRLTSGRANEQFF. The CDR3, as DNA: TGTGCCAGCAGCTTTCGCCTGACTAGCGGGAGGGCAAATGAGCAGTTCTTC.

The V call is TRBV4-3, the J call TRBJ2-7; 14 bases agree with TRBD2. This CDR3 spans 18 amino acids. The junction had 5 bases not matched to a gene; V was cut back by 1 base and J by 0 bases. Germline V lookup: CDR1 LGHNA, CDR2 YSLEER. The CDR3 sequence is CASSQGLAGGVSSYEQYF. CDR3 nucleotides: TGCGCCAGCAGCCAAGGACTAGCGGGAGGGGTAAGCTCCTACGAGCAGTACTTC.

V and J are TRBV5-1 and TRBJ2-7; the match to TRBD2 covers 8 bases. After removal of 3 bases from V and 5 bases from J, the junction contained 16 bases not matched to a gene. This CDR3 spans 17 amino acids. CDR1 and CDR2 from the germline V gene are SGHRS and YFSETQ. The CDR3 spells CASSWGDLSGGKNEQYF. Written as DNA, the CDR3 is TGCGCCAGCAGCTGGGGGGACCTGAGCGGGGGAAAAAACGAGCAGTACTTC.

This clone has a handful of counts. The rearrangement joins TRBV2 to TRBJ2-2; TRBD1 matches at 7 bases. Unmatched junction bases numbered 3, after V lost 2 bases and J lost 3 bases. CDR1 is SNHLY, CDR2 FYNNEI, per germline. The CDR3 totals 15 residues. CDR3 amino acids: CASSEQGVHTGELFF. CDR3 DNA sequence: TGTGCCAGCAGTGAACAGGGGGTCCACACCGGGGAGCTGTTTTTT.

CDR3 sequence reads: CASTHRGVVPEAFF. CDR3 DNA: TGTGCCAGTACCCACAGGGGGGTGGTGCCTGAAGCTTTCTTT. The rearrangement joins TRBV19 to TRBJ1-1, with 8 bases fitting TRBD1. V dropped 7 bases and J dropped 6; count of bases not matched to a gene: 10. This CDR3 comprises 14 residues. The V gene's germline CDR1 is LNHDA and CDR2 SQIVND (reference sequence).

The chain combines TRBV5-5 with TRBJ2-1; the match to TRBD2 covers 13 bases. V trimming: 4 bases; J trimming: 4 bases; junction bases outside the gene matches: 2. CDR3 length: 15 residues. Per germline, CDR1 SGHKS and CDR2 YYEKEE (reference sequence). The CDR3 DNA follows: TGTGCCAGCAGCGGGACTAGCGGGAATTACAATGAGCAGTTCTTC. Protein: CASSGTSGNYNEQFF.

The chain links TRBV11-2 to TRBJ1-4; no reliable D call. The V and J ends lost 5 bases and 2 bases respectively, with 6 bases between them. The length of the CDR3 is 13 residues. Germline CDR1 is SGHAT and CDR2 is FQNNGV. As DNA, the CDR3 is TGTGCCAGCAGCGCTGGCACTAATGAAAAACTGTTTTTT. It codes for CASSAGTNEKLFF.

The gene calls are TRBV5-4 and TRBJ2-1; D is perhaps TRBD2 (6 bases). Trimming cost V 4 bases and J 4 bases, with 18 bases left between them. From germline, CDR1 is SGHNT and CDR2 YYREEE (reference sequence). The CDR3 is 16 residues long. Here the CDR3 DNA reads TGTGCCAGCAGCGCTACCCGCCTAGCGTTGTACAATGAGCAGTTCTTC. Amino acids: CASSATRLALYNEQFF.

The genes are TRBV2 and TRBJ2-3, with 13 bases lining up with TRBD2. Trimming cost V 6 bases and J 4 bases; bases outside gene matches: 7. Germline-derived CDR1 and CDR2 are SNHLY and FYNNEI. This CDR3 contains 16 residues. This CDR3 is CASRRTSGSSADTQYF. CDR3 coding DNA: TGTGCCAGCAGGCGGACTAGCGGGAGTTCAGCAGATACGCAGTATTTT.

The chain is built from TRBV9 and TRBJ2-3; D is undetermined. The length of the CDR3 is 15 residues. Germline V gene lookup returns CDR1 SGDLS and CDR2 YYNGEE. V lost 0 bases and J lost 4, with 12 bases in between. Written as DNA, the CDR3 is TGTGCCAGCAGCGTAGCGAGCCCCGGTGCAGATACGCAGTATTTT. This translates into CASSVASPGADTQYF.

This CDR3 reads CASSVIENTGELFF. CDR3 bases: TGTGCCAGCAGCGTAATAGAGAACACCGGGGAGCTGTTTTTT. The chain uses TRBV9 and TRBJ2-2, with D unresolved. The CDR3 has 14 residues. The germline V gene has CDR1 SGDLS and CDR2 YYNGEE. Deletions cut 1 base from V and 1 base from J, with 5 bases between.

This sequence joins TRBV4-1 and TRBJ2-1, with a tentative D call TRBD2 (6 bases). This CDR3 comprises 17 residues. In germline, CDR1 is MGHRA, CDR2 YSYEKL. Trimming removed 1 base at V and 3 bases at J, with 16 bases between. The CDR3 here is CASSQVELAAFYNEQFF. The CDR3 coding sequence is TGCGCCAGCAGCCAAGTTGAACTAGCAGCCTTCTACAATGAGCAGTTCTTC.

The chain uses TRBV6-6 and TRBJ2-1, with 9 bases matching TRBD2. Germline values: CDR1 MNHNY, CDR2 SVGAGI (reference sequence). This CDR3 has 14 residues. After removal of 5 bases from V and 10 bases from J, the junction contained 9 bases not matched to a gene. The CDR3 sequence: CASSEGLAPKEQFF. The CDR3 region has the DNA TGTGCCAGCAGTGAGGGACTAGCACCCAAGGAGCAGTTCTTC.

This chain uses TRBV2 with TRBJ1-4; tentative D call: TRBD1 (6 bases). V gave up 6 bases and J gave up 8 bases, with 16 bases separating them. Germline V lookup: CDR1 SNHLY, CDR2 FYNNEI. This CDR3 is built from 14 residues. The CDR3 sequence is CASRVDRRGEKLFF. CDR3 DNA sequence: TGTGCCAGCAGGGTGGACAGAAGGGGGGAAAAACTGTTTTTT.

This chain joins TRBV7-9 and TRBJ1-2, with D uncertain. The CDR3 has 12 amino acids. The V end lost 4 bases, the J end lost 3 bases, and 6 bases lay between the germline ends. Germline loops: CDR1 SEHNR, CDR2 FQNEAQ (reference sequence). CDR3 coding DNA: TGTGCCAGCAGCTCCAGTGACTATGGCTACACCTTC. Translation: CASSSSDYGYTF.

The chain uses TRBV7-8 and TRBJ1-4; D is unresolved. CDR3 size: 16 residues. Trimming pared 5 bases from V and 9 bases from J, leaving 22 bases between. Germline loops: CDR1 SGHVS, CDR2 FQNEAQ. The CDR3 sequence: CASSPAEVLVRQKLFF. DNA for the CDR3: TGTGCCAGCAGCCCCGCGGAAGTCCTCGTCCGTCAAAAACTGTTTTTT. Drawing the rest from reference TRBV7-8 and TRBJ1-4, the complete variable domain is GAGVSQSPRYKVAKRGQDVALRCDPISGHVSLFWYQQALGQGPEFLTYFQNEAQLDKSGLPSDRFFAERPEGSVSTLKIQRTQQEDSAVYLCASSPAEVLVRQKLFFGSGTQLSVL.

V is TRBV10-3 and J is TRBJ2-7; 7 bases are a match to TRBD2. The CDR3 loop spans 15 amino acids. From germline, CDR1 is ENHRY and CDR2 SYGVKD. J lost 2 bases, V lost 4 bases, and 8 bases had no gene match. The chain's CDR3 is CAISGGGTPTYEQYF. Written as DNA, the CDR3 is TGTGCCATCAGTGGGGGGGGGACCCCGACCTACGAGCAGTACTTC.

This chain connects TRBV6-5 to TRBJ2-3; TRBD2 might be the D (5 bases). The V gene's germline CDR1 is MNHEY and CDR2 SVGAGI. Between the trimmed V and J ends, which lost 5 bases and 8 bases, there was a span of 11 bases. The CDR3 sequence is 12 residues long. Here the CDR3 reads CASSRQAGTQYF. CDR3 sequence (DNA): TGTGCCAGCAGTCGGCAGGCGGGTACGCAGTATTTT.

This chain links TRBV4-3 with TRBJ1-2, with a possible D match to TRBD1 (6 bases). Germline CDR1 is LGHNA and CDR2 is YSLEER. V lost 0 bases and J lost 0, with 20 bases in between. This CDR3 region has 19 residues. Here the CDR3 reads CASSQDLVRSAGANYGYTF. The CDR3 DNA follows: TGCGCCAGCAGCCAAGATTTGGTGAGGTCGGCAGGGGCTAACTATGGCTACACCTTC.

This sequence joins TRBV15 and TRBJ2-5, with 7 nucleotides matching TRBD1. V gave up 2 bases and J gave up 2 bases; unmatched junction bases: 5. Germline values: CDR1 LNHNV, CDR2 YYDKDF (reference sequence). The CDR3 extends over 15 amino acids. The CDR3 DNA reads TGTGCCACCAGCAGAAAATTGGGACAGCAAGAGACCCAGTACTTC. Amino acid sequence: CATSRKLGQQETQYF. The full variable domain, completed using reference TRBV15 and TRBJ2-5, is DAMVIQNPRYQVTQFGKPVTLSCSQTLNHNVMYWYQQKSSQAPKLLFHYYDKDFNNEADTPDNFQSRRPNTSFCFLDIRSPGLGDTAMYLCATSRKLGQQETQYFGPGTRLLVL.

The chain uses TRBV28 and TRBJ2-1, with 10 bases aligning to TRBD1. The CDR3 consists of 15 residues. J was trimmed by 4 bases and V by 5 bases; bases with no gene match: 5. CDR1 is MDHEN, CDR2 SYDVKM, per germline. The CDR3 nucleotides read TGTGCCAGCAGTCGGACAGGGGGACCTTACAATGAGCAGTTCTTC. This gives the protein CASSRTGGPYNEQFF.

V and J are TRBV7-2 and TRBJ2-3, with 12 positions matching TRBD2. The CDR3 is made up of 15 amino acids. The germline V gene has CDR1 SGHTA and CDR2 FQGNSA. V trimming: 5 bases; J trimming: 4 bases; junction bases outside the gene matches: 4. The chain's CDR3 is CASSPTSGSPDTQYF. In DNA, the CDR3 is TGTGCCAGCAGCCCGACTAGCGGGAGTCCAGATACGCAGTATTTT.

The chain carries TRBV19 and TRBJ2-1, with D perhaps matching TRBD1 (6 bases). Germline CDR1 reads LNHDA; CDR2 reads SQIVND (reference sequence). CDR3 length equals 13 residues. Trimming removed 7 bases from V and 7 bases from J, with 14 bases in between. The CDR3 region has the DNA TGTGCCAGTAAGGGGGAAGGGGGTAATGAGCAGTTCTTC. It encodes CASKGEGGNEQFF. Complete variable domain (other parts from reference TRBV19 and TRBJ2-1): DGGITQSPKYLFRKEGQNVTLSCEQNLNHDAMYWYRQDPGQGLRLIYYSQIVNDFQKGDIAEGYSVSREKKESFPLTVTSAQKNPTAFYLCASKGEGGNEQFFGPGTRLTVL.

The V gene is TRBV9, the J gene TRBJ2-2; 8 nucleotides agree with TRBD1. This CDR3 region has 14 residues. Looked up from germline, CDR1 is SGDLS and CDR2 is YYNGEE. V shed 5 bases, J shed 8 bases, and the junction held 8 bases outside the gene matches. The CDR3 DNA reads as TGTGCCAGCAGGCCAGGGGGCTTGTTAGGGGAGCTGTTTTTT. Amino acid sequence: CASRPGGLLGELFF.